Presented here are 27 T cell receptor beta chains from one specimen sequenced in a study of shared clonotypes between healthy human individuals. TCRdb's copy holds only in-frame clones and misses some; the assay was immunoSEQ multiplex PCR. The sample has about 1.1 million clones, 75% to 80% seen once. The sequenced sample consisted of memory CD4+ T cells from PBMCs. The subset: CD45RA-negative fraction. The origin of the receptors is a man aged 18 to 29 in good health. Some clones in this sample may be carry-over from other donors' samples.

The chain links TRBV5-1 to TRBJ1-1, with TRBD1 matching over 12 bases. The germline V gene encodes CDR1 SGHRS and CDR2 YFSETQ. J lost 1 base, V lost 4 bases, and 11 bases had no gene match. The CDR3 sequence is 18 residues long. The CDR3 DNA reads as TGCGCCAGCAGCGGATGGGACAGGGGGCTGGGTAGGAACACTGAAGCTTTCTTT. Protein sequence: CASSGWDRGLGRNTEAFF.

The chain links TRBV4-3 to TRBJ2-1, with 10 bases aligning to TRBD2. The CDR3 contains 16 residues. Unmatched junction bases numbered 4, after V lost 2 bases and J lost 3 bases. The germline CDR1 and CDR2 sequences are LGHNA and YSLEER. CDR3 sequence: CASSQTSGTFYNEQFF. For the CDR3, the DNA is TGCGCCAGCAGCCAAACTAGCGGGACCTTCTACAATGAGCAGTTCTTC.

The V and J genes are TRBV27 and TRBJ1-6; no definite D call. CDR1 is MNHEY, CDR2 SMNVEV, per germline (reference sequence). The CDR3 covers 13 residues. V shed 7 bases and J shed 6 bases, with 10 bases lying between them. Here the CDR3 DNA reads TGTGCCAGCAATCGGTTGGGTAATTCACCCCTCCACTTT. The encoded protein is CASNRLGNSPLHF.

The chain has TRBV5-1 and TRBJ2-2; 8 bases fit TRBD1. There are 17 residues in the CDR3. Germline lookup yields CDR1 SGHRS and CDR2 YFSETQ. V trimming: 0 bases; J trimming: 5 bases; junction bases outside the gene matches: 9. CDR3: CASSLALGQGETGELFF. The CDR3 region has the DNA TGCGCCAGCAGCTTGGCCCTAGGACAGGGTGAAACCGGGGAGCTGTTTTTT.

The chain uses TRBV27 and TRBJ2-7; D might be TRBD1 or TRBD2, each matching 5 bases. V lost 5 bases to trimming and J lost 3 bases, with 20 bases between them. CDR1 is MNHEY and CDR2 is SMNVEV in the germline V gene (reference sequence). This CDR3 is built from 16 residues. The CDR3 DNA is TGTGCCAGCAGTAAGAAGGGACCTGAAAAGAACTACGAGCAGTACTTC. Protein product: CASSKKGPEKNYEQYF.

The rearrangement uses TRBV4-3 and TRBJ1-2, with 12 bases that match TRBD1. With 4 bases clipped from V and 4 bases from J, the junction kept 16 bases outside the gene matches. The CDR3 has 19 amino acids. CDR1 LGHNA and CDR2 YSLEER come from the germline V gene. CDR3 amino acids: CASSPPGQGTGGAGYGYTF. The CDR3 DNA reads TGCGCCAGCAGCCCTCCCGGACAGGGGACAGGGGGCGCCGGCTATGGCTACACCTTC.

This clone has a handful of counts. CDR3 sequence (DNA): TGCGCCAGCAGTTCATTCCTTGGACAGGCCCAAGAGACCCAGTACTTC. It codes for CASSSFLGQAQETQYF. The V gene is TRBV5-1, the J gene TRBJ2-5; 7 bases are a match to TRBD1. This CDR3 comprises 16 residues. Trimming took 5 bases from V and 1 from J; bases not matched to a gene: 11. Looked up from germline, CDR1 is SGHRS and CDR2 is YFSETQ. Looking up the rest from reference TRBV5-1 and TRBJ2-5 gives the full variable domain: KAGVTQTPRYLIKTRGQQVTLSCSPISGHRSVSWYQQTPGQGLQFLFEYFSETQRNKGNFPGRFSGRQFSNSRSEMNVSTLELGDSALYLCASSSFLGQAQETQYFGPGTRLLVL.

This chain joins TRBV2 and TRBJ2-7; 8 nucleotides line up with TRBD1. The CDR3 has 12 residues. The V gene end was trimmed by 6 bases and the J gene end by 6 bases; junction bases not matched to a gene: 4. The V gene's germline CDR1 is SNHLY and CDR2 FYNNEI. CDR3 amino acids: CASRKDRGEQYF. The CDR3, as DNA: TGTGCCAGCAGGAAAGACAGGGGCGAGCAGTACTTC.

V and J are TRBV18 and TRBJ1-5, with 9 nucleotides matching TRBD1. The CDR3 runs to 16 residues. V was clipped by 4 bases and J by 1 base; unmatched bases: 5. Germline lookup yields CDR1 KGHSH and CDR2 LQKENI. For the CDR3, the DNA is TGTGCCAGCTCACTGGACAGGGGTGGGAGCAATCAGCCCCAGCATTTT. This codes for CASSLDRGGSNQPQHF.

Notes on this clone: Other DNA sequences in the sample encode the same CDR3. V gene TRBV9 combines with J gene TRBJ2-1; TRBD2 matches at 8 bases. The CDR3 is 15 residues long. Germline V lookup: CDR1 SGDLS, CDR2 YYNGEE. Trimming at V came to 1 base and at J to 0 bases, leaving 0 bases not matched to a gene. The CDR3 nucleotides are TGTGCCAGCAGCGTAACTAGCGGCTCCTACAATGAGCAGTTCTTC. Translated, it gives CASSVTSGSYNEQFF.

The chain uses TRBV30 and TRBJ1-1; the D is unclear. Trimming removed 0 bases from V and 4 bases from J, with 21 bases in between. Germline V gene data show CDR1 as GTSNPN and CDR2 as SVGIG (reference sequence). The CDR3 spans 17 residues. The CDR3 bases are TGTGCCTGGAGTGTAAATCCTGAGCACGGAACGTTCACTGAAGCTTTCTTT. It specifies CAWSVNPEHGTFTEAFF.

The chain joins TRBV11-2 to TRBJ2-7; no clear D. Trimming cost V 4 bases and J 6 bases, with 10 bases left between them. In germline, CDR1 is SGHAT, CDR2 FQNNGV. The CDR3 extends over 12 amino acids. Written as DNA, the CDR3 is TGTGCCAGCAGCTCCGGATCTCTCGAGCAGTACTTC. Its protein product is CASSSGSLEQYF.

This chain joins TRBV5-4 and TRBJ2-1; 8 bases align to TRBD2. The junction had 4 bases not matched to a gene; V was cut back by 1 base and J by 4 bases. This CDR3 region has 15 residues. CDR1 and CDR2 (germline): SGHNT, YYREEE (reference sequence). The CDR3 DNA sequence: TGTGCCAGCAGCTTGCTCGGGAGGGCTTACAATGAGCAGTTCTTC. This translates into CASSLLGRAYNEQFF. Supplemented by reference TRBV5-4 and TRBJ2-1, the full variable domain reads ETGVTQSPTHLIKTRGQQVTLRCSSQSGHNTVSWYQQALGQGPQFIFQYYREEENGRGNFPPRFSGLQFPNYSSELNVNALELDDSALYLCASSLLGRAYNEQFFGPGTRLTVL.

The rearrangement joins TRBV18 to TRBJ2-1; 9 bases map to TRBD1. J was trimmed by 15 bases and V by 1 base; bases with no gene match: 13. The CDR3 consists of 15 residues. CDR1 and CDR2 from the germline V gene are KGHSH and LQKENI. CDR3: CASSPQEFSKDRGFF. In DNA, the CDR3 is TGTGCCAGCTCACCACAGGAATTTAGTAAGGACAGGGGGTTCTTC.

The rearrangement links TRBV18 to TRBJ2-7; 7 bases match TRBD2. Germline V gene lookup returns CDR1 KGHSH and CDR2 LQKENI. The CDR3 length is 15 residues. The V gene end was trimmed by 3 bases and the J gene end by 3 bases; junction bases not matched to a gene: 8. DNA of the CDR3: TGTGCCAGCTCACCCAGGTGGAGCGGGGTCTACGAGCAGTACTTC. Translation gives CASSPRWSGVYEQYF.

V is TRBV2 and J is TRBJ2-7; no firm D call. Trimming removed 7 bases at V and 3 bases at J, with 10 bases between. Germline V gene data show CDR1 as SNHLY and CDR2 as FYNNEI. CDR3 length: 12 residues. CDR3 nucleotide sequence: TGTGCCAGCAATATCGACCGCTACGAGCAGTACTTC. Translation gives CASNIDRYEQYF.

This clone was counted once. The same CDR3 also results from other DNA sequences found in this sample. The rearrangement joins TRBV28 to TRBJ1-2; D gene ambiguous. Germline CDR1 MDHEN, CDR2 SYDVKM. Trimming stripped 2 bases from V and 4 bases from J, with 5 bases between. This CDR3 region has 12 residues. Here the CDR3 reads CASSLQSYGYTF. CDR3 sequence (DNA): TGTGCCAGCAGTTTACAGTCCTATGGCTACACCTTC.

The rearrangement links TRBV30 to TRBJ2-7; D perhaps matches TRBD2 (5 bases). CDR3 length equals 14 residues. Germline loops: CDR1 GTSNPN, CDR2 SVGIG (reference sequence). Trimming left V 0 bases short and J 1 base short, with 10 bases between. The CDR3: CAWSVGGKSYEQYF. The CDR3 nucleotides are TGTGCCTGGAGTGTAGGAGGAAAGTCCTACGAGCAGTACTTC.

V is TRBV29-1 and J is TRBJ2-3; D not certain. Trimming cost V 4 bases and J 1 base, with 12 bases left between them. CDR3 length equals 14 residues. Germline lookup yields CDR1 SQVTM and CDR2 ANQGSEA. The CDR3 sequence is CSVAELLGTDTQYF. The DNA of the CDR3 is TGCAGCGTTGCCGAGCTTCTCGGCACAGATACGCAGTATTTT.

The chain combines TRBV1 with TRBJ1-4; whether TRBD1, the table's D call, matches the DNA was not checked. TRBV1 is tagged as a pseudogene. CDR3 length: 22 amino acids. Here the CDR3 reads CTSSQPTPWGNEATATNEKLFF. For the CDR3, the DNA is TGCACCAGCAGCCAACCCACCCCATGGGGCAATGAGGCGACAGCAACTAATGAAAAACTGTTTTTT.

This clone was counted a few times. J is TRBJ1-2 and V is TRBV5-4, with TRBD1 as a possible D gene (5 bases). Trimming removed 4 bases from V and 9 bases from J, with 16 bases in between. Germline V CDR1 and CDR2: SGHNT, YYREEE (reference sequence). The CDR3 consists of 13 residues. The CDR3 nucleotides are TGTGCCAGCAGCCCGGGACGTCAAGAACGCTACACCTTC. As protein: CASSPGRQERYTF. The full variable domain, rest sourced from reference TRBV5-4 and TRBJ1-2, is ETGVTQSPTHLIKTRGQQVTLRCSSQSGHNTVSWYQQALGQGPQFIFQYYREEENGRGNFPPRFSGLQFPNYSSELNVNALELDDSALYLCASSPGRQERYTFGSGTRLTVV.

This clone was detected only once. The chain employs TRBV6-6 and TRBJ1-2; no reliable D call. Per the germline V gene, CDR1 is MNHNY and CDR2 is SVGAGI (reference sequence). This CDR3 is built from 14 residues. V lost 7 bases and J 9 bases, leaving 21 bases between the germline ends. DNA for the CDR3: TGTGCCAGCACCCCGACTCCTGGCTATTTTAGCTACACCTTC. Its protein product is CASTPTPGYFSYTF.

The sample holds a few counts of this clone. J is TRBJ1-4 and V is TRBV29-1; the D is unclear. CDR1 and CDR2 (germline): SQVTM, ANQGSEA. V gave up 3 bases and J gave up 5 bases, with 10 bases separating them. The CDR3 covers 13 residues. The CDR3 is CSVDIGGNEKLFF. The CDR3, as DNA: TGCAGCGTTGATATAGGTGGAAATGAAAAACTGTTTTTT.

This clone was seen a few times. The V gene is TRBV6-5, the J gene TRBJ1-5, with TRBD1 as a possible D gene (5 bases). The V end lost 2 bases, the J end lost 6 bases, and 8 bases lay between the germline ends. This CDR3 region has 13 residues. Germline CDR1 reads MNHEY; CDR2 reads SVGAGI. CDR3 sequence (DNA): TGTGCCAGCAGTTACGAGGGGATTCAGCCCCAGCATTTT. As protein: CASSYEGIQPQHF.

This chain connects TRBV18 to TRBJ2-1; no clear D. The CDR3 has 15 amino acids. V lost 2 bases and J 8 bases, leaving 16 bases between the germline ends. Germline V gene lookup returns CDR1 KGHSH and CDR2 LQKENI. The DNA for the CDR3 is TGTGCCAGCTCACCAGGTGTTGAGCGTAGGGATGAGCAGTTCTTC. Its translation: CASSPGVERRDEQFF.

J is TRBJ2-1 and V is TRBV6-4, with D hard to call. The CDR3 contains 13 residues. Trimming took off 8 bases at V and 5 bases at J, with 13 bases between the two ends. The germline gives CDR1 MRHNA, CDR2 SNTAGT. The CDR3 nucleotides are TGTGCCAGCGGACCGGGTCTACACAATGAGCAGTTCTTC. Translating it yields CASGPGLHNEQFF.

The CDR3 loop is CASSATSGVYNEQFF. In nucleotides, the CDR3 is TGTGCCAGCAGTGCCACTAGCGGAGTCTACAATGAGCAGTTCTTC. This chain uses TRBV9 with TRBJ2-1, with 8 bases identical to TRBD2. This CDR3 has 15 residues. Germline V CDR1 and CDR2: SGDLS, YYNGEE. Trimming at V came to 5 bases and at J to 3 bases, leaving 7 bases not matched to a gene.